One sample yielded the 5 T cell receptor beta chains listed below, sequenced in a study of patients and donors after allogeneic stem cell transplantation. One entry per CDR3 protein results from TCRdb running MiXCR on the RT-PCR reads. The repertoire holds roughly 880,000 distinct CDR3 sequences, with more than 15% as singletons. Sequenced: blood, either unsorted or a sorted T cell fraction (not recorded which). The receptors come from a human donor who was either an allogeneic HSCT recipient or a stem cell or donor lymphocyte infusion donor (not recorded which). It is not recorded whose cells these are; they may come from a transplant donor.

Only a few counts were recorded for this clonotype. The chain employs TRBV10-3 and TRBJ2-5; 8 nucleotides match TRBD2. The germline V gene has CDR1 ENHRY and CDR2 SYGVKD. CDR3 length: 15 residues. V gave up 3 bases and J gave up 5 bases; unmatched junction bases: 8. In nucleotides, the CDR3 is TGTGCCATCAGTGATAAGCGGGGGCCGGGGGAGACCCAGTACTTC. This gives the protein CAISDKRGPGETQYF.

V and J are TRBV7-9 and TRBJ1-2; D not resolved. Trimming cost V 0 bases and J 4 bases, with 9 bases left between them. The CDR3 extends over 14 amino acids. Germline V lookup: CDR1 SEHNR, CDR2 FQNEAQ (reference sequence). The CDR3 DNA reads TGTGCCAGCAGCTTAGCGGGCAGGTCCTATGGCTACACCTTC. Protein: CASSLAGRSYGYTF.

The CDR3 nucleotides are TGTGCCAGCAGTTACCCCAACAGGGGTCGGCAGCCCCAGCATTTT. As protein: CASSYPNRGRQPQHF. The chain recombines TRBV6-2 or TRBV6-3 with TRBJ1-5, with 7 positions matching TRBD1. This CDR3 spans 15 amino acids. The V gene end was trimmed by 2 bases and the J gene end by 7 bases; junction bases not matched to a gene: 8. Germline CDR1 is MNHEY and CDR2 is SVGEGT.

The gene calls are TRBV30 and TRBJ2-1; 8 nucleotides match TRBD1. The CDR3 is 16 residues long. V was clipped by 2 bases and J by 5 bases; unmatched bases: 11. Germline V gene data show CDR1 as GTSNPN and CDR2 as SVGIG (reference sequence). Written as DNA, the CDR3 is TGTGCCTGGAGTAAATTCGGACAGGGAAGAAACAATGAGCAGTTCTTC. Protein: CAWSKFGQGRNNEQFF. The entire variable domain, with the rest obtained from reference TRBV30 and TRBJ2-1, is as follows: SQTIHQWPATLVQPVGSPLSLECTVEGTSNPNLYWYRQAAGRGLQLLFYSVGIGQISSEVPQNLSASRPQDRQFILSSKKLLLSDSGFYLCAWSKFGQGRNNEQFFGPGTRLTVL.

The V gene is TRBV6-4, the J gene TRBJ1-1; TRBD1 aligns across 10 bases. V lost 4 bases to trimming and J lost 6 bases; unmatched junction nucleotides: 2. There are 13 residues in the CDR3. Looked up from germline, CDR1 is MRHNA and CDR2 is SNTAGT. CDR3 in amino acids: CASSGTGGPEAFF. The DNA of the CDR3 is TGTGCCAGCAGTGGGACAGGGGGGCCTGAAGCTTTCTTT.